Listed here is a single TCR beta chain. Within its sample, this clone is medium-sized (0.01 to 0.1%). The antigen it binds to is not known. No base qualities exist here, and no much larger clone lies one base off it. Libraries were prepared through PCR. Instrument used: Illumina HiSeq 4000. High-throughput sequencing was used to profile the TCR beta-chain CDR3 region of every patient. The source study handled its data this way. CDR3 differences across clinicopathological groups were used to build a classifier for discriminating distant-metastatic papillary thyroid cancer patients. The Shannon index was used to measure repertoire diversity, and the Morisita-Horn index was used to measure how similar tumor and blood repertoires were. TCRdb redid the processing of the public reads, applying fastp at Q25 and MiXCR, and retained in-frame beta chains. The V and J calls reflect TCRdb's pipeline rather than the authors' work. The sample table holds approximately 13,000 clones, of which 23% were seen once. The ten biggest clones cover around 11% of the sample.

No treatment had been received by any patient before thyroid surgery. The study retrospectively analysed patient clinical samples collected from 2012 to 2018 using T-cell receptor beta sequencing. This entry belongs to a study of metastatic and nonmetastatic thyroid tumors (dated by TCRdb to 2018 to 2021). Turning to the overall study: For patients with malignant and with benign thyroid disease, the researchers compared repertoires between peripheral blood samples and tumor or nodule tissue samples. Overall study results and their limits: In both blood and tumor samples, malignant tumors were reported to have significantly higher TCR beta diversity than benign nodules.

From a lookup of the germline V gene, CDR1 and CDR2 are SGHVS and FQNEAQ. From V the trimming removes 5 bases and from J it removes 6 bases, while the gene matches leave 10 bases of the junction unaccounted for. From cysteine to phenylalanine, the CDR3 is 15 amino acids long. CDR3 DNA is the only sequence kept; it has 45 bases, read in frame from the first base. The rearranged segments are TRBV7-8 and TRBJ1-3; TRBD1 aligns with 7 central bases. This clonotype was obtained from a female donor with papillary thyroid cancer or a benign thyroid nodule (not recorded which). Some clones in this sample may be carry-over from other donors' samples. The sequenced material came from adjacent normal tissue. The DNA sequence is as follows: TGTGCCAGCAGCAGGTCACAGGGGATAGCAAACACCATATATTTT. Its product reads: CASSRSQGIANTIYF.